This TCR beta chain was sequenced in a study of blood T cell repertoires in COVID-19. For the study at large: The cDNA or gDNA used as material had been derived from T cells, B-cell-depleted T cells, or PBMCs.

V lost 0 bases, J lost 4 bases, and 3 bases stayed unmatched. This CDR3 contains 15 residues. Looked up from germline, CDR1 is SGHRS and CDR2 is YFSETQ. This clone was seen a single time. TCRdb's table, derived via immunoSEQ multiplex PCR, lists solely in-frame clones and lacks some. The sample carries about 210,000 clones, about four fifths recorded once. This TCR came from a man in his sixties with acute or convalescent COVID-19. The chain combines TRBV5-1 with TRBJ2-3; 9 bases line up with TRBD1. The source material was peripheral blood. CDR3 bases: TGCGCCAGCAGCTTGGGACAGGGGGTGGCAGATACGCAGTATTTT. This gives the protein CASSLGQGVADTQYF.